These 12 T cell receptor beta chains were sequenced from one sample in a study of blood T cell repertoires in COVID-19. Sequenced by immunoSEQ multiplex PCR; TCRdb stores in-frame clones only, minus some. Counted here are 65,000 or so clones, 90% occurring once; the ten biggest clones make up roughly 1.2%. Material: peripheral blood. These receptors all come from a man aged 55 to 70 with acute or convalescent COVID-19.

This clone was seen only a few times. J is TRBJ2-6 and V is TRBV5-1; D might be TRBD2 (6 bases). Trimming removed 1 base from V and 2 bases from J, with 13 bases in between. CDR1 SGHRS and CDR2 YFSETQ come from the germline V gene. The length of the CDR3 is 17 residues. DNA for the CDR3: TGCGCCAGCAGCTTGTCATCGGGGGTGCCTGGGGCCAACGTCCTGACTTTC. Protein: CASSLSSGVPGANVLTF.

The CDR3 loop reads CASSWDRYTGELFF. The CDR3 nucleotides are TGTGCCAGCAGTTGGGACAGATACACCGGGGAGCTGTTTTTT. This chain connects TRBV27 to TRBJ2-2, with 7 bases matching TRBD1. Germline values: CDR1 MNHEY, CDR2 SMNVEV (reference sequence). The CDR3 covers 14 residues. J was trimmed by 3 bases and V by 4 bases; bases with no gene match: 2.

The J gene is TRBJ1-5, the V gene TRBV6-5; no reliable D call. CDR3 length: 15 amino acids. The germline V gene has CDR1 MNHEY and CDR2 SVGAGI. V was clipped by 8 bases and J by 0 bases, with 14 bases between them. The CDR3 reads CASDIGLYSNQPQHF. The CDR3 coding sequence is TGTGCCAGCGATATAGGACTATATAGCAATCAGCCCCAGCATTTT.

V is TRBV10-3 and J is TRBJ2-7; the match to TRBD1 covers 8 bases. This CDR3 comprises 14 residues. Trimming removed 10 bases from V and 0 bases from J; junction bases left unmatched: 8. In germline, CDR1 is ENHRY, CDR2 SYGVKD. This CDR3 reads CATSRDRSSYEQYF. The CDR3 DNA follows: TGTGCCACCTCCAGGGACAGGAGCTCCTACGAGCAGTACTTC.

The V and J genes are TRBV4-1 and TRBJ1-3; D is uncertain. V dropped 4 bases and J dropped 6 bases, with 13 bases sitting between them. Germline CDR1 reads MGHRA; CDR2 reads YSYEKL. The CDR3 consists of 14 residues. CDR3 bases: TGCGCCAGCAGCCTGGGAGGGAGTGAAAACACCATATATTTT. This translates into CASSLGGSENTIYF.

The chain has TRBV5-4 and TRBJ1-2, with unresolved D. Trimming removed 5 bases from V and 4 bases from J, with 12 bases in between. The germline CDR1 and CDR2 sequences are SGHNT and YYREEE (reference sequence). This CDR3 spans 13 amino acids. As DNA, the CDR3 is TGTGCCAGCAGATCCCAGGCGAGCTATGGCTACACCTTC. It encodes CASRSQASYGYTF. The full variable domain, its missing parts supplied by reference TRBV5-4 and TRBJ1-2, is ETGVTQSPTHLIKTRGQQVTLRCSSQSGHNTVSWYQQALGQGPQFIFQYYREEENGRGNFPPRFSGLQFPNYSSELNVNALELDDSALYLCASRSQASYGYTFGSGTRLTVV.

The chain combines TRBV18 with TRBJ1-4, with D possibly being TRBD1 (6 bases). The CDR3 consists of 16 residues. Trimming took off 3 bases at V and 0 bases at J, with 11 bases between the two ends. Germline lookup yields CDR1 KGHSH and CDR2 LQKENI. CDR3 nucleotide sequence: TGTGCCAGCTCACCGGACAGAGCTGCAACTAATGAAAAACTGTTTTTT. Protein: CASSPDRAATNEKLFF.

V usage is TRBV6-5 and J usage is TRBJ2-3, with TRBD1 identical over 11 bases. CDR3 size: 14 residues. The germline gives CDR1 MNHEY, CDR2 SVGAGI. V lost 6 bases, J lost 6 bases, and 5 bases stayed unmatched. Here the CDR3 DNA reads TGTGCCAGCAGCGGACAGGGGGCATGGGATACGCAGTATTTT. It yields the protein CASSGQGAWDTQYF.

About this clone itself: One junction end does not reproduce the germline sequence, and a read error may be involved. J is TRBJ2-3 and V is TRBV7-8, with a tentative D call TRBD1 (6 bases). The CDR3 has 13 amino acids. From germline, CDR1 is SGHVS and CDR2 FQNEAQ. For the CDR3, the DNA is TGTGCCATCAGCACAGGGAACACAGATACGCAGTATTTT. This codes for CAISTGNTDTQYF.

The chain has TRBV2 and TRBJ2-5, with D possibly TRBD2 on 7 matching bases. The V gene's germline CDR1 is SNHLY and CDR2 FYNNEI. V lost 7 bases to trimming and J lost 9 bases, with 21 bases between them. The length of the CDR3 is 14 residues. The CDR3 DNA sequence: TGTGCCAGCATTTCTGGGGGGGGGCCGGAGGCCCAGTACTTC. Protein product: CASISGGGPEAQYF.

This chain uses TRBV2 with TRBJ1-5; the D gene is possibly TRBD1 (6 bases). CDR1 SNHLY and CDR2 FYNNEI come from the germline V gene. The CDR3 is 14 amino acids. V was trimmed by 4 bases and J by 9 bases, leaving 16 bases between them. CDR3 protein: CASSGTVELVPQHF. The CDR3 DNA sequence: TGTGCCAGCAGTGGGACAGTTGAATTGGTGCCCCAGCATTTT.

This chain connects TRBV5-1 to TRBJ2-7, with 7 bases identical to TRBD2. Germline V gene data show CDR1 as SGHRS and CDR2 as YFSETQ. Losses at the gene ends were 6 bases for V and 6 bases for J; bases not matched to a gene: 6. This CDR3 comprises 12 residues. CDR3 DNA sequence: TGCGCCAGCATGGGTCCGGGAGGCGAGCAGTACTTC. It translates to CASMGPGGEQYF.